These 15 T cell receptor beta chains came from one sample sequenced in a study of blood T cells in healthy people across ages. With a J-beta primer mix and a sample-barcoded 5' primer, a second PCR ran roughly 7 to 11 cycles. TCRdb called the 5' RACE reads again in MiXCR, with one record for every CDR3 protein. The sample includes about a million distinct CDR3 sequences, approximately 50% of them seen just once. Sequencing was done on a sample of blood. The source is a woman in her sixties in good health.

This clonotype occurred once. The junction departs from the called germline gene at one end, perhaps through a read error. The chain joins TRBV3-1 to TRBJ2-7; no clear D gene. CDR1 and CDR2 from the germline V gene are LGHDT and YNNKEL (reference sequence). This CDR3 spans 14 amino acids. In DNA form, the CDR3 reads TGTGCCAGCAGCCGCGATATGGGCTCCCACGAGCAGTACTTC. Translation gives CASSRDMGSHEQYF.

The CDR3 loop reads CSARGAGGTSYAYEQYF. In DNA, the CDR3 is TGCAGTGCTAGAGGGGCGGGGGGGACTAGTTACGCCTACGAGCAGTACTTC. The J gene is TRBJ2-7, the V gene TRBV20-1; 9 bases fit TRBD2. V trimming: 1 base; J trimming: 2 bases; junction bases outside the gene matches: 12. The germline V gene encodes CDR1 DFQATT and CDR2 SNEGSKA (reference sequence). The CDR3 is 17 amino acids.

Only a few counts were recorded for this clonotype. V gene TRBV11-1 combines with J gene TRBJ2-5, with TRBD2 matching over 11 bases. Trimming cost V 4 bases and J 5 bases; bases outside gene matches: 9. The germline CDR1 and CDR2 sequences are SGHAT and FQDESV (reference sequence). The CDR3 covers 16 residues. The CDR3 nucleotides are TGTGCCAGCAGCTACGTTAGCGGGAGGGCCTCTGAGACCCAGTACTTC. Its translation is CASSYVSGRASETQYF.

The chain couples TRBV13 to TRBJ1-4, with unresolved D. V was shortened by 8 bases and J by 0 bases, with 19 bases between the two germline ends. Germline V gene data show CDR1 as PRHDT and CDR2 as FYEKMQ (reference sequence). The CDR3 extends over 17 amino acids. CDR3: CASRAAFGSATNEKLFF. DNA of the CDR3: TGTGCCAGCCGGGCAGCATTCGGGTCCGCAACTAATGAAAAACTGTTTTTT.

The chain combines TRBV12-3 or TRBV12-4 with TRBJ2-1, with a tentative D call TRBD2 (6 bases). The CDR3 sequence is 18 residues long. Trimming pared 1 base from V and 1 base from J, leaving 17 bases between. DNA for the CDR3: TGTGCCAGCAGTTTAGGGCACGGAGCGGGCCTTTCCTACAATGAGCAGTTCTTC. It translates to CASSLGHGAGLSYNEQFF.

CDR3 bases: TGTGCCAGCAGCCAGCACGGGGAATTTATGAACACTGAAGCTTTCTTT. Protein: CASSQHGEFMNTEAFF. V and J are TRBV3-1 and TRBJ1-1, with D uncertain. V lost 3 bases, J lost 0 bases, and 14 bases lay in between. The germline V gene encodes CDR1 LGHDT and CDR2 YNNKEL (reference sequence). The CDR3 spans 16 residues.

This clonotype was counted only a few times. The CDR3 loop reads CASSWGGGIETQYF. The DNA of the CDR3 is TGTGCCAGCAGCTGGGGAGGGGGCATTGAGACCCAGTACTTC. V gene TRBV7-2 combines with J gene TRBJ2-5, with D possibly called TRBD1 or TRBD2 (7 bases each). V lost 4 bases, J lost 5 bases, and 14 bases lay in between. The CDR3 has 14 residues. Germline loops: CDR1 SGHTA, CDR2 FQGNSA.

This clonotype was detected only a few times. This chain connects TRBV6-2 or TRBV6-3 to TRBJ1-6; no firm D call. Trimming removed 6 bases at V and 7 bases at J, with 4 bases between. Germline V gene data show CDR1 as MNHEY and CDR2 as SVGEGT. This CDR3 comprises 11 residues. The CDR3 sequence is CASRWNSPLHF. In DNA form, the CDR3 reads TGTGCCAGCAGGTGGAATTCACCCCTCCACTTT.

There are a few counts of this clonotype. The chain is built from TRBV7-2 and TRBJ2-5; D unclear. V dropped 4 bases and J dropped 7 bases, with 7 bases sitting between them. The CDR3 has 11 residues. Germline CDR1 SGHTA, CDR2 FQGNSA. The CDR3 loop reads CASSSHGTQYF. The CDR3 DNA reads TGTGCCAGCAGCTCCCATGGGACCCAGTACTTC.

The gene calls are TRBV6-6 and TRBJ2-5, with D perhaps matching TRBD1 (5 bases). V was shortened by 5 bases and J by 7 bases, with 8 bases between the two germline ends. Germline V CDR1 and CDR2: MNHNY, SVGAGI (reference sequence). CDR3 length: 11 amino acids. The CDR3 coding sequence is TGTGCCAGCAGTGCCACAGGGACCCAGTACTTC. It specifies CASSATGTQYF.

V and J are TRBV2 and TRBJ2-3; D gene uncertain. CDR3 size: 12 residues. Deletions cut 5 bases from V and 5 bases from J, with 8 bases between. The germline gives CDR1 SNHLY, CDR2 FYNNEI. The CDR3 sequence: CASSISRDTQYF. The CDR3 DNA follows: TGTGCCAGCAGTATTAGTAGAGATACGCAGTATTTT.

The chain carries TRBV29-1 and TRBJ2-7, with 8 positions matching TRBD1. V lost 3 bases, J lost 3 bases, and 4 bases stayed unmatched. Germline CDR1 is SQVTM and CDR2 is ANQGSEA. The CDR3 loop spans 13 amino acids. Here the CDR3 reads CSVDLGQGYEQYF. Here the CDR3 DNA reads TGCAGCGTTGATCTCGGACAGGGCTACGAGCAGTACTTC.

This clonotype was seen repeatedly, ten times or more. The rearrangement links TRBV25-1 to TRBJ1-6; no definite D call. The germline V and J ends were trimmed by 8 bases and 6 bases, with 8 bases remaining between them. The germline CDR1 and CDR2 sequences are MGHDK and SYGVNS. This CDR3 is built from 12 residues. In DNA form, the CDR3 reads TGTGCCAGCGACGGTGTTAATTCACCCCTCCACTTT. It yields the protein CASDGVNSPLHF.

CDR3: CSAPSGVQETQYF. The CDR3, as DNA: TGCAGTGCTCCCTCCGGGGTCCAAGAGACCCAGTACTTC. V and J are TRBV20-1 and TRBJ2-5; the D gene is possibly TRBD2 (5 bases). V lost 5 bases and J lost 1, with 11 bases in between. The CDR3 has 13 amino acids. Germline V gene sequence: CDR1 DFQATT, CDR2 SNEGSKA (reference sequence).

This clonotype came up a few times. The chain has TRBV12-3 or TRBV12-4 and TRBJ1-3; D is undetermined. The CDR3 totals 12 residues. Trimming took off 7 bases at V and 4 bases at J, with 8 bases between the two ends. In DNA, the CDR3 is TGTGCCAGCACTCACGGAGGAAACACCATATATTTT. Protein sequence: CASTHGGNTIYF.